Presented here are 29 T cell receptor beta chains from one specimen sequenced in a study of T cells in Graves' hyperthyroidism and ophthalmopathy. What was amplified from RNA transcripts were TCR beta CDR3 regions. With the HTBI primer set, the TCR CDR3 went through a first round of RT-PCR. TCRdb redid the calling of the multiplex PCR reads with MiXCR, one entry per CDR3 protein. The sample includes approximately 400,000 distinct CDR3 sequences, more than 12% seen only once; the top ten take approximately 32%. Input material: blood. These receptor sequences come from a woman in her twenties or thirties with Graves' hyperthyroidism.

This clonotype was counted at least ten times. This chain connects TRBV18 to TRBJ2-5, with D maybe TRBD2 (6 bases). The length of the CDR3 is 15 residues. Trimming pared 1 base from V and 4 bases from J, leaving 13 bases between. The germline CDR1 and CDR2 sequences are KGHSH and LQKENI. CDR3 nucleotide sequence: TGTGCCAGCTCACCACGGTCCGGCGGGATAGAGACCCAGTACTTC. Its translation: CASSPRSGGIETQYF.

The V and J genes are TRBV10-3 and TRBJ1-5; D ambiguous. Trimming took 3 bases from V and 0 from J, leaving 9 bases between them. From germline, CDR1 is ENHRY and CDR2 SYGVKD. This CDR3 region has 15 residues. The DNA for the CDR3 is TGTGCCATCAGTGAAGGTCAGAATAGCAATCAGCCCCAGCATTTT. Protein: CAISEGQNSNQPQHF.

In its sample, this clonotype was seen once. A read error may be the cause here, since a much bigger clone is one base away. This chain links TRBV30 with TRBJ2-1, with D perhaps TRBD1 or TRBD2 (5 bases each). The J call is uncertain, as TRBJ2-7 better fits the DNA end. CDR3 size: 15 residues. Germline V CDR1 and CDR2: GTSNPN, SVGIG (reference sequence). The CDR3 spells CAWTPGPEPYNEQYF. The CDR3, as DNA: TGTGCCTGGACCCCGGGGCCGGAACCTTACAATGAGCAGTACTTC.

A few counts support this clonotype. The CDR3 nucleotides are TGTGCCAGCAGTTCCCGGGCAGGGGGCCTTAGCGGGGTACAGAATACGCAGTATTTT. Its translation is CASSSRAGGLSGVQNTQYF. This rearrangement joins TRBV28 to TRBJ2-3; D is possibly TRBD1 or TRBD2 (8 bases each). CDR1 and CDR2 (germline): MDHEN, SYDVKM. The CDR3 totals 19 residues. V was shortened by 4 bases and J by 7 bases, with 30 bases between the two germline ends.

In its sample, this clonotype was seen many times. The genes are TRBV3-1 and TRBJ2-2, with D tentatively TRBD2 (5 bases). V dropped 3 bases and J dropped 5 bases, with 13 bases sitting between them. CDR3 length equals 15 residues. CDR1 and CDR2 (germline): LGHDT, YNNKEL (reference sequence). As DNA, the CDR3 is TGTGCCAGCAGCCATGACTACGTTCTAACCGGGGAGCTGTTTTTT. Translated: CASSHDYVLTGELFF.

This clonotype was counted at least ten times. The chain joins TRBV28 to TRBJ2-7; 9 bases map to TRBD2. CDR3 length: 16 residues. The V gene's germline CDR1 is MDHEN and CDR2 SYDVKM. The trim removed 3 bases at V and 4 bases at J, leaving 10 bases unmatched. DNA of the CDR3: TGTGCCAGCAGTTTGGGGCGGGAGGGCCGATTGTACGAGCAGTACTTC. Its protein product is CASSLGREGRLYEQYF.

This clonotype was found a few times. The V gene is TRBV20-1, the J gene TRBJ2-5; the match to TRBD1 covers 10 bases. The CDR3 is 14 residues long. Trimming cost V 5 bases and J 5 bases; bases outside gene matches: 8. The germline gives CDR1 DFQATT, CDR2 SNEGSKA (reference sequence). CDR3 sequence reads: CSAGAGTGAETQYF. The CDR3, as DNA: TGCAGTGCTGGCGCCGGGACAGGGGCGGAGACCCAGTACTTC.

Here the CDR3 reads CASSEWQAELAPLHF. CDR3 coding DNA: TGTGCCAGCAGTGAGTGGCAGGCGGAGTTGGCACCCCTCCACTTT. V is TRBV6-1 and J is TRBJ1-6; D unresolved. Looked up from germline, CDR1 is MNHNS and CDR2 is SASEGT. V was shortened by 3 bases and J by 11 bases, with 17 bases between the two germline ends. The CDR3 length is 15 residues.

The V gene is TRBV11-2, the J gene TRBJ2-7, with 8 bases that match TRBD1. J gave up 2 bases and V 0 bases, and 9 bases lay outside the gene matches. Germline values: CDR1 SGHAT, CDR2 FQNNGV. The CDR3 loop spans 17 amino acids. In DNA, the CDR3 is TGTGCCAGCAGCTTAGAGGGCTCAGGGGGCAATCCCTACGAGCAGTACTTC. It is translated as CASSLEGSGGNPYEQYF.

In its sample, this clonotype was seen many times. This chain links TRBV20-1 with TRBJ1-5; D remains ambiguous. The CDR3 has 15 amino acids. Germline loops: CDR1 DFQATT, CDR2 SNEGSKA (reference sequence). The V and J ends lost 2 bases and 3 bases respectively, with 14 bases between them. The CDR3 DNA reads as TGCAGTGCTAGACGACGTACCCTTTTCAATCAGCCCCAGCATTTT. It codes for CSARRRTLFNQPQHF.

This clonotype was seen more than once but under ten times. The final CDR3 position lacks the conserved phenylalanine or tryptophan, pointing to a likely read error. The CDR3 loop reads CASSPPGAGQETQYL. CDR3 coding DNA: TGTGCCAGCAGCCCCCCCGGGGCCGGCCAAGAGACCCAGTACCTC. This chain connects TRBV7-8 to TRBJ2-5; D tentatively reads TRBD1 or TRBD2 (5 bases each). The CDR3 loop spans 15 amino acids. V was pared by 5 bases and J by 1 base, with 14 bases between. The germline CDR1 and CDR2 sequences are SGHVS and FQNEAQ.

This clonotype was seen a handful of times. This chain connects TRBV5-1 to TRBJ2-1; 10 bases are shared with TRBD2. Germline V gene sequence: CDR1 SGHRS, CDR2 YFSETQ. The CDR3 runs 17 residues. J lost 6 bases, V lost 2 bases, and 11 bases had no gene match. The CDR3 DNA sequence: TGCGCCAGCAGCTTCGGCTCTAGCGGGAGAAACCCCAATGAGCAGTTCTTC. Translating it yields CASSFGSSGRNPNEQFF.

This clonotype was seen repeatedly, ten times or more. The gene calls are TRBV20-1 and TRBJ2-1; 7 bases align to TRBD2. Trimming at V came to 3 bases and at J to 0 bases, leaving 2 bases not matched to a gene. In germline, CDR1 is DFQATT, CDR2 SNEGSKA (reference sequence). The CDR3 has 14 amino acids. CDR3: CSARGGSSYNEQFF. DNA of the CDR3: TGCAGTGCTAGGGGCGGGAGCTCCTACAATGAGCAGTTCTTC.

This clonotype was counted between two and nine times. The chain employs TRBV7-3 and TRBJ2-7; 9 bases match TRBD1. V dropped 3 bases and J dropped 5; count of bases not matched to a gene: 11. Germline-derived CDR1 and CDR2 are SGHTA and FQGTGA. CDR3 length equals 16 residues. In nucleotides, the CDR3 is TGTGCCAGCAGCTTCACGGACAGGGGTTTGTCTGACGAGCAGTACTTC. It is translated as CASSFTDRGLSDEQYF.

This clonotype occurred many times. V gene TRBV18 combines with J gene TRBJ1-1; D perhaps matches TRBD1 (5 bases). Germline lookup yields CDR1 KGHSH and CDR2 LQKENI. V lost 8 bases, J lost 1 base, and 14 bases lay in between. This CDR3 region has 14 residues. The CDR3 nucleotides are TGTGCCAGCAGCCCCGGACAACAGAACACTGAAGCTTTCTTT. Its translation is CASSPGQQNTEAFF.

This clonotype was seen at least ten times. This sequence joins TRBV12-3 or TRBV12-4 and TRBJ2-4; 8 nucleotides match TRBD2. Losses at the gene ends were 3 bases for V and 12 bases for J; bases not matched to a gene: 1. The CDR3 contains 11 residues. The CDR3 nucleotides are TGTGCCAGCAGTTTGCGGGAGGATCAGTACTTC. This encodes CASSLREDQYF.

The genes are TRBV10-3 and TRBJ2-1, with unresolved D. The germline V gene has CDR1 ENHRY and CDR2 SYGVKD. The CDR3 is made up of 13 amino acids. Trimming removed 11 bases from V and 0 bases from J, with 11 bases in between. CDR3 in DNA: TGTGCCTCCATCCCGAACTCCTACAATGAGCAGTTCTTC. Encoded protein: CASIPNSYNEQFF.

Ten or more counts support this clonotype. V usage is TRBV7-2 and J usage is TRBJ1-5; possible D gene TRBD1, 5 bases. The germline V gene has CDR1 SGHTA and CDR2 FQGNSA. The CDR3 consists of 13 residues. Trimming shortened V by 2 bases and J by 8 bases, and 10 bases separated the two germline ends. CDR3 protein: CASSLRGVKPQHF. The DNA for the CDR3 is TGTGCCAGCAGCTTAAGAGGGGTAAAGCCCCAGCATTTT.

This clonotype has just a few counts. V and J are TRBV12-3 or TRBV12-4 and TRBJ2-2; D may match TRBD1 or TRBD2 (5 bases each). The CDR3 extends over 15 amino acids. Trimming cost V 5 bases and J 6 bases, with 16 bases left between them. The CDR3 spells CASSLDYRLSGELFF. CDR3 in DNA: TGTGCCAGCAGTCTCGACTACAGGTTATCCGGGGAGCTGTTTTTT.

This clonotype was recorded many times. V and J are TRBV6-1 and TRBJ1-1; 7 nucleotides agree with TRBD1. The CDR3 spans 13 residues. Germline V gene lookup returns CDR1 MNHNS and CDR2 SASEGT. The junction had 1 base not matched to a gene; V was cut back by 5 bases and J by 1 base. The CDR3 coding sequence is TGTGCCAGCAGTAGGACAGGGAACACTGAAGCTTTCTTT. This encodes CASSRTGNTEAFF.

There are many counts of this clonotype. The rearrangement joins TRBV4-1 to TRBJ2-7, with 7 bases identical to TRBD2. The germline CDR1 and CDR2 sequences are MGHRA and YSYEKL. V shed 3 bases and J 2 bases; nucleotides not matched to a gene: 10. The CDR3 is made up of 16 amino acids. This chain's CDR3 is CASSHDGREIPYEQYF. The DNA of the CDR3 is TGCGCCAGCAGCCACGACGGGCGGGAGATCCCCTACGAGCAGTACTTC.

As to this clonotype: The conserved phenylalanine or tryptophan is not found at the CDR3 terminus, so this likely reflects a read error. The chain employs TRBV20-1 and TRBJ1-2; D unresolved. CDR3 size: 14 residues. Trimming removed 2 bases from V and 2 bases from J, with 12 bases in between. Germline V gene sequence: CDR1 DFQATT, CDR2 SNEGSKA (reference sequence). The CDR3 loop is CSARTGRQNYGYTL. In nucleotides, the CDR3 is TGCAGTGCTAGAACCGGACGGCAAAACTATGGCTACACCCTC.

Of note for this clonotype: One base away lies a much larger clone, so this may be a sequencing read error. This chain uses TRBV2 with TRBJ1-1, with D unclear. Per the germline V gene, CDR1 is SNHLY and CDR2 is FYNNEI. The CDR3 spans 11 residues. V lost 11 bases to trimming and J lost 8 bases, with 15 bases between them. The CDR3 reads CACTRGAEAFF. The CDR3 nucleotides read TGTGCCTGCACCCGGGGAGCGGAAGCTTTCTTT.

Here the CDR3 reads CASSPMRARSSGNTIYF. CDR3 nucleotides: TGTGCCAGCAGCCCCATGAGGGCGCGAAGCTCTGGAAACACCATATATTTT. V is TRBV11-2 and J is TRBJ1-3, with D unclear. The germline gives CDR1 SGHAT, CDR2 FQNNGV. Deletions cut 5 bases from V and 0 bases from J, with 17 bases between. CDR3 length equals 17 residues.

The chain combines TRBV24-1 with TRBJ2-1; no clear D gene. From germline, CDR1 is KGHDR and CDR2 SFDVKD. Trimming removed 4 bases from V and 9 bases from J, with 9 bases in between. The CDR3 sequence is 12 residues long. The CDR3 loop reads CATSEVGTEQFF. The CDR3 DNA is TGTGCCACCAGTGAAGTTGGAACTGAGCAGTTCTTC.

The V and J genes are TRBV29-1 and TRBJ2-3; 7 positions agree with TRBD1. The length of the CDR3 is 14 residues. The germline V gene has CDR1 SQVTM and CDR2 ANQGSEA. V lost 4 bases, J lost 5 bases, and 9 bases stayed unmatched. The CDR3 bases are TGCAGCGTTGGGAAGGGGACAGCTCAAGATACGCAGTATTTT. It specifies CSVGKGTAQDTQYF.

This clonotype was counted at least ten times. The V call is TRBV7-3, the J call TRBJ2-1, with a weak D call TRBD2 (5 bases). Germline CDR1 is SGHTA and CDR2 is FQGTGA. The CDR3 runs 14 residues. Trimming pared 1 base from V and 7 bases from J, leaving 11 bases between. In DNA, the CDR3 is TGTGCCAGCAGCTTAATCCCGGGCGGGAATGAGCAGTTCTTC. Protein product: CASSLIPGGNEQFF.

This clonotype was counted ten times or more. The chain uses TRBV30 and TRBJ1-5; D is uncertain. The V end lost 1 base, the J end lost 4 bases, and 8 bases lay between the germline ends. Germline V CDR1 and CDR2: GTSNPN, SVGIG (reference sequence). This CDR3 spans 13 amino acids. Written as DNA, the CDR3 is TGTGCCTGGAGTGAAAGACGGAATCAGCCCCAGCATTTT. Amino acid sequence: CAWSERRNQPQHF. Full variable domain (rest looked up from reference TRBV30 and TRBJ1-5): SQTIHQWPATLVQPVGSPLSLECTVEGTSNPNLYWYRQAAGRGLQLLFYSVGIGQISSEVPQNLSASRPQDRQFILSSKKLLLSDSGFYLCAWSERRNQPQHFGDGTRLSIL.

There are a few counts of this clonotype. The chain has TRBV27 and TRBJ2-6; 7 bases align to TRBD1. Germline loops: CDR1 MNHEY, CDR2 SMNVEV (reference sequence). Trimming at V came to 5 bases and at J to 0 bases, leaving 7 bases not matched to a gene. This CDR3 comprises 17 residues. CDR3 nucleotides: TGTGCCAGCAGTCCCTCGACAGGGCTCTCTGGGGCCAACGTCCTGACTTTC. Protein product: CASSPSTGLSGANVLTF.